Following are 31 T cell receptor beta chains from one sample sequenced in a study of shared clonotypes between healthy human individuals. Using immunoSEQ multiplex PCR, the repertoire was profiled, and TCRdb retains in-frame clones only, with some absent. Here the sample spans some 1 million clones, about 75% being singletons. The sequenced sample consisted of memory CD4+ T cells sorted from blood. Indicated subset: CD45RA-negative fraction. These TCRs come from a man younger than 35 in good health.

A few counts support this clone. The chain carries TRBV2 and TRBJ1-3, with D possibly being TRBD1 (6 bases). Per the germline V gene, CDR1 is SNHLY and CDR2 is FYNNEI. V dropped 6 bases and J dropped 3 bases, with 18 bases sitting between them. The CDR3 has 16 amino acids. The chain's CDR3 is CASSPRGGASGNTIYF. CDR3 in DNA: TGTGCCAGCAGCCCCAGGGGAGGGGCGAGTGGAAACACCATATATTTT.

The gene calls are TRBV10-1 and TRBJ1-1, with D hard to call. Germline V gene data show CDR1 as WNHNN and CDR2 as SYGVQD (reference sequence). Trimming shortened V by 4 bases and J by 1 base, and 7 bases separated the two germline ends. The CDR3 is 13 amino acids. DNA of the CDR3: TGCGCCAGCAGTGCCGGGTGGAACACTGAAGCTTTCTTT. It is translated as CASSAGWNTEAFF.

This sequence joins TRBV27 and TRBJ2-5; 11 bases agree with TRBD2. This CDR3 comprises 19 residues. Trimming took 4 bases from V and 4 from J; bases not matched to a gene: 17. Germline V gene lookup returns CDR1 MNHEY and CDR2 SMNVEV (reference sequence). The CDR3 is CASSYGQGLLAGVGETQYF. For the CDR3, the DNA is TGTGCCAGCAGTTACGGACAGGGGTTACTAGCGGGGGTGGGAGAGACCCAGTACTTC.

The CDR3 nucleotides read TGTGCCAGCAGCTTAGGAGGCAGCCCTCCGGCCTATGGCTACACCTTC. Amino acid sequence: CASSLGGSPPAYGYTF. The V and J genes are TRBV7-2 and TRBJ1-2, with D unclear. CDR3 length: 16 residues. Germline V CDR1 and CDR2: SGHTA, FQGNSA. Trimming took 1 base from V and 4 from J, leaving 16 bases between them.

J is TRBJ2-2 and V is TRBV28, with 10 bases fitting TRBD1. With V trimmed by 7 bases and J by 3 bases, 8 bases remained unmatched. This CDR3 region has 16 residues. Germline V gives CDR1 MDHEN, CDR2 SYDVKM. The chain's CDR3 is CASTSFGTGDTGELFF. The DNA for the CDR3 is TGTGCCAGCACTTCTTTCGGGACAGGGGACACCGGGGAGCTGTTTTTT.

The rearrangement uses TRBV30 and TRBJ2-5; TRBD2 matches 10 bases. CDR3 size: 15 residues. Looked up from germline, CDR1 is GTSNPN and CDR2 is SVGIG (reference sequence). Trimming took 5 bases from V and 5 from J; bases not matched to a gene: 11. This CDR3 is CAWSPKAGGHETQYF. The CDR3 DNA follows: TGTGCCTGGTCTCCAAAAGCGGGGGGGCATGAGACCCAGTACTTC.

This clone was seen many times. J is TRBJ1-4 and V is TRBV9; D uncertain. Germline lookup yields CDR1 SGDLS and CDR2 YYNGEE. This CDR3 is 13 amino acids long. Trimming removed 4 bases from V and 8 bases from J, with 12 bases in between. The DNA of the CDR3 is TGTGCCAGCAGCCCCACCCCCAGGGAAAAACTGTTTTTT. This encodes CASSPTPREKLFF.

CDR3 bases: TGTGCCAGCGCGGGACAGGTGGACACCGGGGAGCTGTTTTTT. It is translated as CASAGQVDTGELFF. The chain carries TRBV6-4 and TRBJ2-2; 8 bases map to TRBD1. J was trimmed by 3 bases and V by 8 bases; bases with no gene match: 5. The CDR3 is 14 residues long. Germline values: CDR1 MRHNA, CDR2 SNTAGT.

V and J are TRBV19 and TRBJ2-2, with D possibly being TRBD1 or TRBD2 (6 bases each). V was pared by 9 bases and J by 0 bases, with 20 bases between. The CDR3 runs to 17 residues. The germline V gene encodes CDR1 LNHDA and CDR2 SQIVND (reference sequence). CDR3 amino acids: CASLRNWGAANTGELFF. The DNA for the CDR3 is TGTGCCAGCCTCCGGAACTGGGGGGCCGCGAACACCGGGGAGCTGTTTTTT.

This chain connects TRBV14 to TRBJ1-3; tentatively, D is TRBD1 (5 bases). There are 16 residues in the CDR3. Germline V gene sequence: CDR1 SGHDN, CDR2 FVKESK. The germline V and J ends were trimmed by 0 bases and 4 bases, with 13 bases remaining between them. This CDR3 is CASSQDLGGTGNTIYF. DNA of the CDR3: TGTGCCAGCAGCCAAGATTTGGGGGGAACCGGAAACACCATATATTTT.

The table lists this clone with a count of one. This chain uses TRBV10-2 with TRBJ1-5; D remains unclear. The CDR3 spans 13 residues. Per germline, CDR1 WSHSY and CDR2 SAAADI. Deletions cut 8 bases from V and 6 bases from J, with 14 bases between. In DNA form, the CDR3 reads TGCGCCAGCGGGATAGGGAAAGGTCAGCCCCAGCATTTT. It yields the protein CASGIGKGQPQHF.

The chain recombines TRBV10-3 with TRBJ1-4, with 9 bases lining up with TRBD1. V lost 2 bases, J lost 6 bases, and 4 bases stayed unmatched. The CDR3 consists of 15 residues. The V gene's germline CDR1 is ENHRY and CDR2 SYGVKD. CDR3 in amino acids: CAISEAGTGYEKLFF. Written as DNA, the CDR3 is TGTGCCATCAGTGAGGCCGGGACAGGGTATGAAAAACTGTTTTTT.

V usage is TRBV28 and J usage is TRBJ1-2; D gene unclear. This CDR3 comprises 12 residues. Germline lookup yields CDR1 MDHEN and CDR2 SYDVKM. The V end was cut by 4 bases, the J end by 5 bases, with 8 bases between. This CDR3 reads CASSWIKYGYTF. In DNA, the CDR3 is TGTGCCAGCAGTTGGATAAAGTATGGCTACACCTTC.

V usage is TRBV27 and J usage is TRBJ2-1; D not certain. The CDR3 length is 13 residues. V was cut by 4 bases and J by 4 bases, with 8 bases left in between. Germline V gene lookup returns CDR1 MNHEY and CDR2 SMNVEV (reference sequence). The CDR3 sequence: CASSSYSYNEQFF. The CDR3 DNA reads TGTGCCAGCAGTTCTTACTCTTACAATGAGCAGTTCTTC.

The V call is TRBV30, the J call TRBJ1-2; D unresolved. The ends were cut back, 0 bases at V and 1 base at J, with 12 bases in the middle. In germline, CDR1 is GTSNPN, CDR2 SVGIG (reference sequence). This CDR3 has 15 amino acids. The chain's CDR3 is CAWSVRSVGNYGYTF. In DNA, the CDR3 is TGTGCCTGGAGTGTACGTTCCGTCGGTAACTATGGCTACACCTTC.

J is TRBJ2-2 and V is TRBV12-5; tentatively, D is TRBD1 (6 bases). CDR3 length: 13 residues. V lost 8 bases, J lost 4 bases, and 11 bases lay in between. The germline gives CDR1 LGHNT, CDR2 FRNRAP. The CDR3 DNA is TGTGCTAGTAGGGGACAACCCACCGGGGAGCTGTTTTTT. Protein sequence: CASRGQPTGELFF.

The chain uses TRBV12-1 and TRBJ1-2. TRBV12-1 is classified as a pseudogene. CDR3 length: 15 amino acids. The CDR3 DNA reads as TGTGCCAGCAGCGCCAAACTGAAGTCTAACTATGGCTACACCTTC. Protein product: CASSAKLKSNYGYTF.

V usage is TRBV30 and J usage is TRBJ2-5; 8 nucleotides line up with TRBD1. Germline loops: CDR1 GTSNPN, CDR2 SVGIG (reference sequence). The trim removed 1 base at V and 2 bases at J, leaving 9 bases unmatched. This CDR3 is built from 16 residues. In DNA form, the CDR3 reads TGTGCCTGGAGTGATGGGACAGGTTATTCGCAAGAGACCCAGTACTTC. It codes for CAWSDGTGYSQETQYF.

The rearrangement links TRBV6-1 to TRBJ1-2; no clear D. Trimming stripped 2 bases from V and 8 bases from J, with 12 bases between. The CDR3 spans 13 residues. CDR1 and CDR2 from the germline V gene are MNHNS and SASEGT. In DNA form, the CDR3 reads TGTGCCAGCAGTGAATCGACACTGGGGGGCTACACCTTC. As protein: CASSESTLGGYTF.

J is TRBJ2-6 and V is TRBV11-1, with D possibly TRBD1 on 6 matching bases. The CDR3 is 17 amino acids. From germline, CDR1 is SGHAT and CDR2 FQDESV (reference sequence). Trimming left V 2 bases short and J 0 bases short, with 11 bases between. In DNA form, the CDR3 reads TGTGCCAGCAGCTTACGTGCAGGGGTCTCTGGGGCCAACGTCCTGACTTTC. Residues: CASSLRAGVSGANVLTF.

The V and J genes are TRBV5-4 and TRBJ2-2; 12 bases map to TRBD2. The J segment lost 5 bases and the V segment lost 0 bases, leaving 5 bases of the junction unmatched. This CDR3 is built from 17 residues. The V gene's germline CDR1 is SGHNT and CDR2 YYREEE (reference sequence). As DNA, the CDR3 is TGTGCCAGCAGCTTGGCTAGCGGGGGGGCGCAAACCGGGGAGCTGTTTTTT. Protein product: CASSLASGGAQTGELFF.

This clone occurred many times. V and J are TRBV5-6 and TRBJ1-2; 8 nucleotides align to TRBD1. The CDR3 contains 15 residues. Germline V gives CDR1 SGHDT, CDR2 YYEEEE. With 4 bases clipped from V and 6 bases from J, the junction kept 11 bases outside the gene matches. The CDR3 reads CASSNRDRPSHGYTF. The CDR3 DNA sequence: TGTGCCAGCAGCAACCGGGACAGGCCATCACATGGCTACACCTTC.

The chain joins TRBV5-1 to TRBJ2-1; 12 bases map to TRBD2. The CDR3 is 15 residues long. V lost 3 bases to trimming and J lost 7 bases; unmatched junction nucleotides: 5. The germline V gene encodes CDR1 SGHRS and CDR2 YFSETQ. CDR3 DNA sequence: TGCGCCAGCAGCTGGCTACTAGCGGGAGGTAATGAGCAGTTCTTC. As protein: CASSWLLAGGNEQFF.

The rearrangement joins TRBV7-2 to TRBJ1-6, with TRBD1 matching 7 bases. Germline CDR1 reads SGHTA; CDR2 reads FQGNSA. Unmatched junction bases numbered 12, after V lost 5 bases and J lost 11 bases. The CDR3 is 15 amino acids. The DNA for the CDR3 is TGTGCCAGCAGCCCCACGGCAGGGGGGAATCCACCCCTCCACTTT. Translated: CASSPTAGGNPPLHF.

Concerning this clone itself: This may come from a read error, since a much larger clone is one base off. J is TRBJ2-7 and V is TRBV6-6; tentative D call: TRBD2 (6 bases). Trimming left V 5 bases short and J 6 bases short, with 11 bases between. Germline V CDR1 and CDR2: MNHNY, SVGAGI (reference sequence). CDR3 length: 12 amino acids. DNA for the CDR3: TGTGCCAGCAGTCCCCTGGGGGGCGAGCAGTACTTC. Translating gives CASSPLGGEQYF.

The V and J genes are TRBV25-1 and TRBJ2-7; D ambiguous. The CDR3 runs to 11 residues. CDR1 and CDR2 (germline): MGHDK, SYGVNS. Trimming pared 8 bases from V and 4 bases from J, leaving 9 bases between. The CDR3 coding sequence is TGTGCCAGCCAGAGCCGTTACGAGCAGTACTTC. Residues: CASQSRYEQYF.

This rearrangement joins TRBV6-5 to TRBJ1-2; 12 nucleotides line up with TRBD1. V trimming: 7 bases; J trimming: 9 bases; junction bases outside the gene matches: 12. In germline, CDR1 is MNHEY, CDR2 SVGAGI. The CDR3 runs 15 residues. CDR3 residues: CASTTDRGQGASYTF. The CDR3 nucleotides are TGTGCCAGCACCACAGATAGGGGACAGGGGGCTAGCTACACCTTC.

The chain couples TRBV19 to TRBJ2-2; perhaps TRBD1 as D (5 bases). Germline V gives CDR1 LNHDA, CDR2 SQIVND (reference sequence). The CDR3 loop spans 14 amino acids. V lost 0 bases and J 9 bases, leaving 11 bases between the germline ends. As DNA, the CDR3 is TGTGCCAGTAGTATAGAGACAGTTCGCCGGGAGCTGTTTTTT. This gives the protein CASSIETVRRELFF.

This clone has a single count. The V and J genes are TRBV4-3 and TRBJ2-1; the D gene could be TRBD1 or TRBD2 (5 bases each). The CDR3 is made up of 17 amino acids. Trimming cost V 1 base and J 4 bases, with 17 bases left between them. The germline V gene has CDR1 LGHNA and CDR2 YSLEER. The CDR3 is CASSQVRGPRQYNEQFF. CDR3 coding DNA: TGCGCCAGCAGCCAAGTCCGGGGACCTCGACAGTACAATGAGCAGTTCTTC.

The chain carries TRBV2 and TRBJ2-1; no reliable D call. This CDR3 contains 13 residues. The germline V and J ends were trimmed by 3 bases and 9 bases, with 12 bases remaining between them. The germline V gene encodes CDR1 SNHLY and CDR2 FYNNEI. The DNA of the CDR3 is TGTGCCAGCAGTGAGTTAAAGTTCGGTGAGCAGTTCTTC. Translating gives CASSELKFGEQFF. The full variable domain, completed using reference TRBV2 and TRBJ2-1, is EPEVTQTPSHQVTQMGQEVILRCVPISNHLYFYWYRQILGQKVEFLVSFYNNEISEKSEIFDDQFSVERPDGSNFTLKIRSTKLEDSAMYFCASSELKFGEQFFGPGTRLTVL.

This chain joins TRBV6-1 and TRBJ2-7, with D maybe TRBD2 (5 bases). The germline V gene encodes CDR1 MNHNS and CDR2 SASEGT. The CDR3 length is 13 residues. Trimming took off 6 bases at V and 9 bases at J, with 18 bases between the two ends. In DNA form, the CDR3 reads TGTGCCAGCAGGGAGGATCATAAACCTACGCAGTACTTC. Translated: CASREDHKPTQYF.